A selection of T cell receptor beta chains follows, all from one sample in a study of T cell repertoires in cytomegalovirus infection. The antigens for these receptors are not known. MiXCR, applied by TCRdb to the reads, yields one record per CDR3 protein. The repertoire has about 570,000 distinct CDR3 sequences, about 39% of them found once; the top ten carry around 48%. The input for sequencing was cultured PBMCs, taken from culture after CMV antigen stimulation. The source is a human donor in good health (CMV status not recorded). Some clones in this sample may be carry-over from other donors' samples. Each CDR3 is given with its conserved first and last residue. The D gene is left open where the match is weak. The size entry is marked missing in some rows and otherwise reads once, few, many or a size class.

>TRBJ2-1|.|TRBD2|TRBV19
TGTGCCAGTACCTGGGGACTAGGATTGGATGAGCAGTTCTTC
CASTWGLGLDEQFF
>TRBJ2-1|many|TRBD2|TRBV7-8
TGTGCCAGCAGCCCTGGGACTAGCGGGAGGGCCCGGTACAATGAGCAGTTCTTC
CASSPGTSGRARYNEQFF
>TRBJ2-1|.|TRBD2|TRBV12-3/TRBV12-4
TGTGCCAGCAGACGCCGACTAGCGGGGCAGTTCTTC
CASRRRLAGQFF
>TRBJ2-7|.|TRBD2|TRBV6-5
TGTGCCAGCAGATGGCCGGGAGGATCTTTCTACGAGCAGTACTTC
CASRWPGGSFYEQYF
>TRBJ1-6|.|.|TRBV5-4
TGTGCCACCCGGGTTTCCCGTAATTCACCCCTCCACTTT
CATRVSRNSPLHF
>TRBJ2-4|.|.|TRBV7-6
TGTGCCAGCAGCTTAGAGGAGCCGGGACTAGCCAAAAACATTCAGTACTTC
CASSLEEPGLAKNIQYF
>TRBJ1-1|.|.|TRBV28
TGTGCCAGCAGCTTCCCCGGGCCCGGTAACACTGAAGCTTTCTTT
CASSFPGPGNTEAFF
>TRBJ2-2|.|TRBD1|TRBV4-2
TGTGCCAGCAGCCAGGGCGACAGGGGGGCCGGGGAGCTGTTTTTT
CASSQGDRGAGELFF
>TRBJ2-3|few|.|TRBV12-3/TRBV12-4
TGTGCCAGCAGTTTAGTTGCGCGGAGCACAGATACGCAGTATTTT
CASSLVARSTDTQYF
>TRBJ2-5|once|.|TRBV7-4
TGTGCCAGCAGCAAGGGCGGGGCGGAGACCCAGTACTTC
CASSKGGAETQYF
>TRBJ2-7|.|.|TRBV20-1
TGCAGTGTTGCGGTAGGGCGGAACTTCTACGAGCAGTACTTC
CSVAVGRNFYEQYF
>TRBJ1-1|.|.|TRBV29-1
TGCAGCGTCCACCCGCGGGAACTCGGCACTGAAGCTTTCTTT
CSVHPRELGTEAFF
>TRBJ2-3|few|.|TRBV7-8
TGTGCCAGCAGCTTAGCGCGTAGGGTTAGGACAGATACGCAGTATTTT
CASSLARRVRTDTQYF
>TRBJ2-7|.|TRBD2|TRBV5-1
TGCGCCAGCAGCTTGATCGAGCGGGGGACCTACGAGCAGTACTTC
CASSLIERGTYEQYF
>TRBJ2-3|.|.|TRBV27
TGTGCCAGCAGTTTAGTGGTTGGGGCCTACGTAGACACAGATACGCAGTATTTT
CASSLVVGAYVDTDTQYF
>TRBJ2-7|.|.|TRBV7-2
TGTGCCAGCAGCCGGAACCTTGGGACTTACGAGCAGTACTTC
CASSRNLGTYEQYF
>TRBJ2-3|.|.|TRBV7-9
TGTGCCAGCACCTACGGACCTCTCGAAGATACGCAGTATTTT
CASTYGPLEDTQYF
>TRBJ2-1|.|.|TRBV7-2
TGTGCCAGCACCCTTGCCCTATGGGCTCACGAGCAGTTCTTC
CASTLALWAHEQFF
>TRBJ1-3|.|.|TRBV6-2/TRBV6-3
TGTGCCAGTGATGAGGCGGGGTCGTCTGGAAACACCATATATTTT
CASDEAGSSGNTIYF
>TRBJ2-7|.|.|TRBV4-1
TGTGCCAGCAGCCAAGCCGAAGTAGGGGGGGTATACGAGCAGTACTTC
CASSQAEVGGVYEQYF
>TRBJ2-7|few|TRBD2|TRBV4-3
TGCGCCAGCAGCCAAGGAGTTCAAAGTTTGGGGACTAGTCCCTACGAGCAGTACTTC
CASSQGVQSLGTSPYEQYF
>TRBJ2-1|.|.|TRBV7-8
TGTGCCAGCAGCCCCCCGGACTACAATGAGCAGTTCTTC
CASSPPDYNEQFF
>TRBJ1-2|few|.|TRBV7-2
TGTGCCAGCAGCCGGGAAGGTCGAGGCTACACCTTC
CASSREGRGYTF
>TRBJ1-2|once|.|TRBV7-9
TGTGCCAGCAGCTTAGCAAGGTTTCCAGGGGCAGGAGATGGCTACACCTTC
CASSLARFPGAGDGYTF
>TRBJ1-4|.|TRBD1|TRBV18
TGTGCCAGCTCCCCCCGACAGGGTGTCGGTGAAAAACTGTTTTTT
CASSPRQGVGEKLFF
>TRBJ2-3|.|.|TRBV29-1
TGCAGCGAGAAGGGCCTCAGCACAGATACGCAGTATTTT
CSEKGLSTDTQYF
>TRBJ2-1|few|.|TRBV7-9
TGTGCCAGCAGACCCGGGAGAAGTTCCAATGAGCAGTTCTTC
CASRPGRSSNEQFF
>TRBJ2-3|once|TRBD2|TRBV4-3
TGCGCCAGCAGCCAAGATTGGACTAGCTCCGCAGATACGCAGTATTTT
CASSQDWTSSADTQYF
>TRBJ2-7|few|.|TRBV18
TGTGCCAGCTCACCCGGCCACCGAGGGGCCTACGAGCAGTACTTC
CASSPGHRGAYEQYF
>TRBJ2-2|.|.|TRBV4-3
TGCGCCAGCAGCCAACGAGGGAGAGTTGGCACCGGGGAGCTGTTTTTT
CASSQRGRVGTGELFF
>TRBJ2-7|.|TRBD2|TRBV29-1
TGCAGCGTTGCGGGGGGACCCACCTACGAGCAGTACTTC
CSVAGGPTYEQYF
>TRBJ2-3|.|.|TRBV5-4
TGTGCCAGCACCCCGCCCCTAGGTAACACAGATACGCAGTATTTT
CASTPPLGNTDTQYF
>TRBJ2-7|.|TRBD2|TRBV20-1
TGCAGTGCTAGAGATCAGGTAGCGGGGGGCGTCGAGCAGTACTTC
CSARDQVAGGVEQYF
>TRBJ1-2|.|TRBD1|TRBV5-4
TGTGCCAGCAGCTTGAAGACAGGGGTTAGTTTTGGCTACACCTTC
CASSLKTGVSFGYTF
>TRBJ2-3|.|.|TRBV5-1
TGCGCCAGCAGCCCGGACCCGATCACAGATACGCAGTATTTT
CASSPDPITDTQYF
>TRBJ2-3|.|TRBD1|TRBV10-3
TGTGCCATCAGCAGCGCCCCCGGGACAGCTAGCACAGATACGCAGTATTTT
CAISSAPGTASTDTQYF
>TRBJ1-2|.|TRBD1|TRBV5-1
TGCGCCAGCAGCTTGAAGGGCGGGACAGGGGGCGGCTACACCTTC
CASSLKGGTGGGYTF
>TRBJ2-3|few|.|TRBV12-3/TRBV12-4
TGTGCCAGCAGTCTACGAAGATCGCAGTATTTT
CASSLRRSQYF
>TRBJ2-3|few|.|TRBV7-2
TGTGCCAGCAGCGGGACAAATGAAGATACGCAGTATTTT
CASSGTNEDTQYF
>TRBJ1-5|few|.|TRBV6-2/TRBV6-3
TGTGCCAGCAGTTACAGGGCTAGCAATCAGCCCCAGCATTTT
CASSYRASNQPQHF